This TCR beta chain was profiled in a study of HIV-infected children after antiretroviral therapy interruption. Study details: For the interruption arm, samples span week 0 through about 3 years after study end.

This clonotype has ten or more counts. Described treatment: PENTA 11 planned treatment interruption arm or continuous ART arm. Only samples with at least 5 million viable PBMCs qualified. A 3' RACE protocol on RNA, with unique molecular identifiers, produced the TCR library. TCRdb used MiXCR to reprocess the 3' RACE reads, holding one entry per CDR3 protein. The repertoire includes about 89,000 distinct CDR3 sequences, approximately 6.9% of them detected once, and 0.85% to 1.2% sits in the top ten. The source of this sequence is a pool of human donors with HIV. Sequenced material: CD45RA+ CD4+ T cells from PBMCs, pooled from several time points, taken from a donor given antiretroviral therapy, either interrupted or continuous. Stated subset: naive CD4+ CD45RA+ CD45RO- T cells.

The CDR3 DNA is TGCGCCAGCAGCTTTCGCGGGGGAGAGGTCTTAGATACGCAGTATTTT. This gives the protein CASSFRGGEVLDTQYF. The chain is built from TRBV5-1 and TRBJ2-3; 7 positions match TRBD2. Unmatched junction bases numbered 11, after V lost 2 bases and J lost 5 bases. The CDR3 extends over 16 amino acids. Germline assignment: CDR1 SGHRS and CDR2 YFSETQ.